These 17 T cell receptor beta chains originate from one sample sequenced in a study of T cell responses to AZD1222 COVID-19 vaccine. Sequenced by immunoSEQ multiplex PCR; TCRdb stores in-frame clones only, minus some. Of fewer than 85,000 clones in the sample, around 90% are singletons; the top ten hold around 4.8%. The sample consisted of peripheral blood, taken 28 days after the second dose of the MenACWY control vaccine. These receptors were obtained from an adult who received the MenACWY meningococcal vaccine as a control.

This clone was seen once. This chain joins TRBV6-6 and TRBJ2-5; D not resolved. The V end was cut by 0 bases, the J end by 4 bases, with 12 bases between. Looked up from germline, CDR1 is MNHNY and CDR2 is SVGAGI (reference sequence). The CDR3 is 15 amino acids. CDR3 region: CASSYSLSALETQYF. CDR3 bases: TGTGCCAGCAGTTACTCCCTTTCGGCTTTAGAGACCCAGTACTTC.

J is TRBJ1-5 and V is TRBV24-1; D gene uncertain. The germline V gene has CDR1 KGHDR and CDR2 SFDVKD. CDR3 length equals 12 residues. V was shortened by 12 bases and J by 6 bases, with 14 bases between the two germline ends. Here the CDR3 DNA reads TGTGCCTTCGGGGATGCGGGTCAGCCCCAGCATTTT. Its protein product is CAFGDAGQPQHF.

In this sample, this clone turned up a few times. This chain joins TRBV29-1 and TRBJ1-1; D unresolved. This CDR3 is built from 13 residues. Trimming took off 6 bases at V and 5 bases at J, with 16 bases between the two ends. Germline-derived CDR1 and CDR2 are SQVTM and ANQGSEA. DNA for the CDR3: TGCAGCGTGCGAGAGGGAGGGAGGACTGAAGCTTTCTTT. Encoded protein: CSVREGGRTEAFF.

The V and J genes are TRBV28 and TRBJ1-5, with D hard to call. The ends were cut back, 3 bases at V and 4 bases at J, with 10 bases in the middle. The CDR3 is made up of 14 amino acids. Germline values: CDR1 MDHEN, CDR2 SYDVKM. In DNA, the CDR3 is TGTGCCAGCAGTTTGATCCAGGTTAATCAGCCCCAGCATTTT. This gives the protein CASSLIQVNQPQHF.

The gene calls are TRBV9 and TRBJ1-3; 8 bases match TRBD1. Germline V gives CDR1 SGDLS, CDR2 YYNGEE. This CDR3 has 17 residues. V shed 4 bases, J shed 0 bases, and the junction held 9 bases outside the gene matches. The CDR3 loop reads CASSRTGSPGSGNTIYF. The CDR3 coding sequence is TGTGCCAGCAGCCGGACAGGGTCCCCTGGCTCTGGAAACACCATATATTTT. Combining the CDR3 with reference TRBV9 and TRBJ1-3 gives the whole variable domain DSGVTQTPKHLITATGQRVTLRCSPRSGDLSVYWYQQSLDQGLQFLIQYYNGEERAKGNILERFSAQQFPDLHSELNLSSLELGDSALYFCASSRTGSPGSGNTIYFGEGSWLTVV.

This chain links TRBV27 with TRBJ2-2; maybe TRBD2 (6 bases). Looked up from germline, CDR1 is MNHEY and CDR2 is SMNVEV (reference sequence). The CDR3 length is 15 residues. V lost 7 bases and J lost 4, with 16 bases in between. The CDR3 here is CASTFRTGVTGELFF. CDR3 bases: TGTGCCAGCACGTTCCGGACGGGGGTCACCGGGGAGCTGTTTTTT.

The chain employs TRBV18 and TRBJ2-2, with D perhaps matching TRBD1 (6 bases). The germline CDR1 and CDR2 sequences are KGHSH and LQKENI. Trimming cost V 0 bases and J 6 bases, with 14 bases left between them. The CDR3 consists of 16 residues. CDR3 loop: CASSPPGTGSAGELFF. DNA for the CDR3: TGTGCCAGCTCACCACCGGGTACAGGGTCGGCCGGGGAGCTGTTTTTT.

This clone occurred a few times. CDR3 loop: CASSLQGASETQYF. In nucleotides, the CDR3 is TGTGCCAGCAGCTTACAGGGGGCCTCAGAGACCCAGTACTTC. V gene TRBV11-2 combines with J gene TRBJ2-5, with TRBD1 identical over 8 bases. The CDR3 length is 14 residues. Germline trimming cut 2 bases from V and 4 bases from J; bases unmatched to any gene: 3. Germline values: CDR1 SGHAT, CDR2 FQNNGV.

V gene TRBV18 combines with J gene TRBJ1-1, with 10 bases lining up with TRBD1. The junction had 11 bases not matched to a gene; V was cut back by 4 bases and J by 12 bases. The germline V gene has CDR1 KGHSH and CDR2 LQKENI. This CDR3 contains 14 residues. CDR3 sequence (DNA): TGTGCCAGCTCACACCCTCCGGGACAGGGGATAACTTTCTTT. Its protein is CASSHPPGQGITFF. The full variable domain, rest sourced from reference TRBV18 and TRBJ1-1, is NAGVMQNPRHLVRRRGQEARLRCSPMKGHSHVYWYRQLPEEGLKFMVYLQKENIIDESGMPKERFSAEFPKEGPSILRIQQVVRGDSAAYFCASSHPPGQGITFFGQGTRLTVV.

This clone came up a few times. The CDR3 DNA is TGTGCCAGCAGCTTAGCGCTGGCCTACGAGCAGTACTTC. Translation gives CASSLALAYEQYF. This chain joins TRBV7-2 and TRBJ2-7, with no clear D. V was clipped by 0 bases and J by 2 bases, with 5 bases between them. This CDR3 region has 13 residues. Germline values: CDR1 SGHTA, CDR2 FQGNSA.

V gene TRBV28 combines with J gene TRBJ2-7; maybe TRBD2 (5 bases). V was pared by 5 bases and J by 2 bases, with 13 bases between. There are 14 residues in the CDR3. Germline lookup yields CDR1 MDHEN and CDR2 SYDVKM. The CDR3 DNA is TGTGCCAGCAGTCTAGAGGGAGCAACCTACGAGCAGTACTTC. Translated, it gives CASSLEGATYEQYF.

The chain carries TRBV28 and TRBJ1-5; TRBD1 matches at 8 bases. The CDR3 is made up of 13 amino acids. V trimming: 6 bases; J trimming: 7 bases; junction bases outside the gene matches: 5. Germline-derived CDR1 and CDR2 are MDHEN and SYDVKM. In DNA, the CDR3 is TGTGCCAGCAGCCAGACAGGGGACCAGCCCCAGCATTTT. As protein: CASSQTGDQPQHF. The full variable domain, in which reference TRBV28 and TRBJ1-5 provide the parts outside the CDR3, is DVKVTQSSRYLVKRTGEKVFLECVQDMDHENMFWYRQDPGLGLRLIYFSYDVKMKEKGDIPEGYSVSREKKERFSLILESASTNQTSMYLCASSQTGDQPQHFGDGTRLSIL.

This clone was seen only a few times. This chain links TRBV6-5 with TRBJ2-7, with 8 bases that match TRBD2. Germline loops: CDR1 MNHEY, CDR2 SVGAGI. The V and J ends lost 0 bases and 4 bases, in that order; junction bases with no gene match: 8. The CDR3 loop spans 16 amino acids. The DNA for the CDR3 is TGTGCCAGCAGTTACTCGTCCAGCGGGAGTGCATACGAGCAGTACTTC. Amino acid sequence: CASSYSSSGSAYEQYF.

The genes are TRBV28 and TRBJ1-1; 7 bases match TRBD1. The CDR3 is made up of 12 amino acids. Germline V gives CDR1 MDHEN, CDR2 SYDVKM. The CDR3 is CVVTGLLTEAFF. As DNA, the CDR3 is TGTGTCGTGACAGGGTTGCTCACTGAAGCTTTCTTT. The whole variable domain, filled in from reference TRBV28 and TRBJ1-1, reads DVKVTQSSRYLVKRTGEKVFLECVQDMDHENMFWYRQDPGLGLRLIYFSYDVKMKEKGDIPEGYSVSREKKERFSLILESASTNQTSMYLCVVTGLLTEAFFGQGTRLTVV.

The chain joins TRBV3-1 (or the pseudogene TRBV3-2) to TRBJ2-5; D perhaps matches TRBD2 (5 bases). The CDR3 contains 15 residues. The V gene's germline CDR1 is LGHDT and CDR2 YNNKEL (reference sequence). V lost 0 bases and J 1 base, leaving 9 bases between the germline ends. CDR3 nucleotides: TGTGCCAGCAGCCAAGATCGAGGAGGCCAAGAGACCCAGTACTTC. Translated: CASSQDRGGQETQYF.

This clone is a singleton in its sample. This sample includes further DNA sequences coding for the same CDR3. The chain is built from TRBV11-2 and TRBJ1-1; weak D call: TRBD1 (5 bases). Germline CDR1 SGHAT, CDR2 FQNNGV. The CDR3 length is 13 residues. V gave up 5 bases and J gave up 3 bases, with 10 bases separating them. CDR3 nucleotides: TGTGCCAGCAGCACGCAGGGTGACACTGAAGCTTTCTTT. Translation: CASSTQGDTEAFF.

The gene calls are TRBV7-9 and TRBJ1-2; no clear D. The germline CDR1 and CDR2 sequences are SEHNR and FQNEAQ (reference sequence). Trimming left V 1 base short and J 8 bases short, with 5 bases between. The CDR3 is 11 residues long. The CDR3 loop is CASSLGLGYTF. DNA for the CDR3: TGTGCCAGCAGCTTAGGTTTAGGCTACACCTTC.